These T cell receptor beta chains were read from a single sample in a study of shared clonotypes between healthy human individuals. Clones were read by immunoSEQ multiplex PCR, and TCRdb kept only the in-frame ones, dropping some. The sample lists over a million clones, roughly 96% occurring once. The sequencing input was naive CD4+ T cells sorted from blood. These receptors were collected from a man younger than 40 in good health. The conserved cysteine and the conserved F or W are not part of the CDR3 here.

>TRBJ1-1|TRBV7-6
ASSLAIQGNTEAF
>TRBJ2-1|TRBV29-1
SGGSLSGKGQNEQF
>TRBJ1-5|TRBV7-9
ASSLNSGQGFGQPQH
>TRBJ2-3|TRBV10-3
AISERDRGGDTQY
>TRBJ2-5|TRBV11-2
ASSLGDSRETQY
>TRBJ2-1|TRBV7-7
ASSPFASGGDNEQF
>TRBJ1-2|TRBV2
ASSEGQGAGYT
>TRBJ2-7|TRBV18
ASAAIAASVQY
>TRBJ2-3|TRBV9
ASSRTVPDTQY
>TRBJ2-5|TRBV18
ASSPLALQETQY
>TRBJ2-1|TRBV25-1
ASGQYNEQF
>TRBJ1-2|TRBV19
ASSIVLDRTGDGYT
>TRBJ1-4|TRBV9
ASSVYPRAGDLPTNEKLF
>TRBJ2-5|TRBV7-9
ASSFRNRGPETQY
>TRBJ2-1|TRBV10-1
ASSDGQGNEQF
>TRBJ2-2|TRBV6-7
ASPFPRNTGELF
>TRBJ2-1|TRBV11-2
ASSLATHNEQF
>TRBJ2-5|TRBV5-1
ASSPERGAETQY
>TRBJ2-7|TRBV6-1
ASIQVYEQY
>TRBJ2-7|TRBV5-4
ASSLILTGDPYEQY
>TRBJ2-7|TRBV6-6
ASRRDSYEQY
>TRBJ2-7|TRBV7-9
ASSSSPYNEQY
>TRBJ2-2|TRBV2
ASSPENTGELF
>TRBJ2-3|TRBV7-2
ASSLAVRLAGAVDTQY
>TRBJ2-5|TRBV7-6
ASSLALVQETQY
>TRBJ1-1|TRBV6-6
ASSYAGNTEAF
>TRBJ1-1|TRBV2
ASDATGGRDTEAF
>TRBJ2-1|TRBV5-6
ASSSPGTTSGSGQF
>TRBJ2-1|TRBV7-8
ASSIQGLAGANEQF
>TRBJ2-1|TRBV5-4
ASSSQRGTYNEQF
>TRBJ2-5|TRBV7-3
ASSSRGETQY
>TRBJ1-2|TRBV6-6
ASTLPGRGSYGYT
>TRBJ2-1|TRBV7-3
ATSTSGAGPYNEQF
>TRBJ2-5|TRBV27
ASTRLGGNRETQY
>TRBJ2-1|TRBV7-2
ASRTPAGEQF
>TRBJ1-1|TRBV28
ASPPSRGTAEAF
>TRBJ2-1|TRBV7-6
ASSLGPGLATDEQF
>TRBJ1-1|TRBV5-3
ARSLASNRVTEAF
>TRBJ2-2|TRBV27
ASSFSGQGFPTGELF
>TRBJ1-4|TRBV28
ASKGSPNEKLF
>TRBJ2-5|TRBV7-9
ASSLGTGEETQY
>TRBJ2-3|TRBV5-1
ASSEGPATDTQY
>TRBJ2-3|TRBV11-3
ASSLEGTLDTQY
>TRBJ2-7|TRBV7-6
ASSLTRASRNYEQY
>TRBJ2-3|TRBV9
ASSVSGPSTDTQY
>TRBJ2-7|TRBV19
ASSIGQGVTYEQY
>TRBJ2-7|TRBV18
ASSPGRTYEQY
>TRBJ2-7|TRBV19
ASSPQRDRGGEQY
>TRBJ1-5|TRBV19
ASTEQGGNQPQH
>TRBJ2-3|TRBV2
ASSEGGRAPNTQY
>TRBJ2-1|TRBV12-5
ASGLVLPSGKSNEQF
>TRBJ2-3|TRBV5-4
ASSLWTPTDTQY
>TRBJ2-7|TRBV4-3
ASSQGNSGYYEQY
>TRBJ2-5|TRBV4-1
ASSQEYRVETQY
>TRBJ2-1|TRBV12-5
ASGPSGHDGEQF
>TRBJ1-5|TRBV28
ASSLSRGYNQPQH
>TRBJ1-1|TRBV5-1
ASSLTGVDTEAF